This TCR beta chain was found in a study of cytomegalovirus exposure and HLA in healthy donors. PCR amplification relied on 60 Vbeta primers (plus 13 Jbeta primers). Original methodology: There were 80 million or so unique TCR beta chains by a later count, and some 11 million of them were shared. Here immunoSEQ multiplex PCR was the method, and the copy in TCRdb shows in-frame clones only, minus some. Clonal size and the V and J genes are those of that table, whereas D and trimming came from the DNA. The sample includes approximately 270,000 clones, 80% of them seen just once. This clone was detected only a few times. Its antigen is unknown. All donors participated as healthy donors of bone marrow. Study-wide findings and caveats: The authors listed about 170 TCR beta chains as cytomegalovirus-associated. Researchers reportedly found TCR beta sequences accurately predicted most subjects' HLA-A and HLA-B alleles.

The sequencing input was PBMCs. The clonotype was recovered from a girl aged 2-10 years in good health and CMV-seronegative.

The CDR3 sequence is CASSLLAGETDTQYF. CDR3 coding DNA: TGTGCCAGCAGCTTGCTAGCGGGAGAAACAGATACGCAGTATTTT. The rearrangement joins TRBV5-4 to TRBJ2-3, with TRBD2 identical over 10 bases. The CDR3 has 15 amino acids. Trimming took 1 base from V and 3 from J; bases not matched to a gene: 2. Looked up from germline, CDR1 is SGHNT and CDR2 is YYREEE (reference sequence).